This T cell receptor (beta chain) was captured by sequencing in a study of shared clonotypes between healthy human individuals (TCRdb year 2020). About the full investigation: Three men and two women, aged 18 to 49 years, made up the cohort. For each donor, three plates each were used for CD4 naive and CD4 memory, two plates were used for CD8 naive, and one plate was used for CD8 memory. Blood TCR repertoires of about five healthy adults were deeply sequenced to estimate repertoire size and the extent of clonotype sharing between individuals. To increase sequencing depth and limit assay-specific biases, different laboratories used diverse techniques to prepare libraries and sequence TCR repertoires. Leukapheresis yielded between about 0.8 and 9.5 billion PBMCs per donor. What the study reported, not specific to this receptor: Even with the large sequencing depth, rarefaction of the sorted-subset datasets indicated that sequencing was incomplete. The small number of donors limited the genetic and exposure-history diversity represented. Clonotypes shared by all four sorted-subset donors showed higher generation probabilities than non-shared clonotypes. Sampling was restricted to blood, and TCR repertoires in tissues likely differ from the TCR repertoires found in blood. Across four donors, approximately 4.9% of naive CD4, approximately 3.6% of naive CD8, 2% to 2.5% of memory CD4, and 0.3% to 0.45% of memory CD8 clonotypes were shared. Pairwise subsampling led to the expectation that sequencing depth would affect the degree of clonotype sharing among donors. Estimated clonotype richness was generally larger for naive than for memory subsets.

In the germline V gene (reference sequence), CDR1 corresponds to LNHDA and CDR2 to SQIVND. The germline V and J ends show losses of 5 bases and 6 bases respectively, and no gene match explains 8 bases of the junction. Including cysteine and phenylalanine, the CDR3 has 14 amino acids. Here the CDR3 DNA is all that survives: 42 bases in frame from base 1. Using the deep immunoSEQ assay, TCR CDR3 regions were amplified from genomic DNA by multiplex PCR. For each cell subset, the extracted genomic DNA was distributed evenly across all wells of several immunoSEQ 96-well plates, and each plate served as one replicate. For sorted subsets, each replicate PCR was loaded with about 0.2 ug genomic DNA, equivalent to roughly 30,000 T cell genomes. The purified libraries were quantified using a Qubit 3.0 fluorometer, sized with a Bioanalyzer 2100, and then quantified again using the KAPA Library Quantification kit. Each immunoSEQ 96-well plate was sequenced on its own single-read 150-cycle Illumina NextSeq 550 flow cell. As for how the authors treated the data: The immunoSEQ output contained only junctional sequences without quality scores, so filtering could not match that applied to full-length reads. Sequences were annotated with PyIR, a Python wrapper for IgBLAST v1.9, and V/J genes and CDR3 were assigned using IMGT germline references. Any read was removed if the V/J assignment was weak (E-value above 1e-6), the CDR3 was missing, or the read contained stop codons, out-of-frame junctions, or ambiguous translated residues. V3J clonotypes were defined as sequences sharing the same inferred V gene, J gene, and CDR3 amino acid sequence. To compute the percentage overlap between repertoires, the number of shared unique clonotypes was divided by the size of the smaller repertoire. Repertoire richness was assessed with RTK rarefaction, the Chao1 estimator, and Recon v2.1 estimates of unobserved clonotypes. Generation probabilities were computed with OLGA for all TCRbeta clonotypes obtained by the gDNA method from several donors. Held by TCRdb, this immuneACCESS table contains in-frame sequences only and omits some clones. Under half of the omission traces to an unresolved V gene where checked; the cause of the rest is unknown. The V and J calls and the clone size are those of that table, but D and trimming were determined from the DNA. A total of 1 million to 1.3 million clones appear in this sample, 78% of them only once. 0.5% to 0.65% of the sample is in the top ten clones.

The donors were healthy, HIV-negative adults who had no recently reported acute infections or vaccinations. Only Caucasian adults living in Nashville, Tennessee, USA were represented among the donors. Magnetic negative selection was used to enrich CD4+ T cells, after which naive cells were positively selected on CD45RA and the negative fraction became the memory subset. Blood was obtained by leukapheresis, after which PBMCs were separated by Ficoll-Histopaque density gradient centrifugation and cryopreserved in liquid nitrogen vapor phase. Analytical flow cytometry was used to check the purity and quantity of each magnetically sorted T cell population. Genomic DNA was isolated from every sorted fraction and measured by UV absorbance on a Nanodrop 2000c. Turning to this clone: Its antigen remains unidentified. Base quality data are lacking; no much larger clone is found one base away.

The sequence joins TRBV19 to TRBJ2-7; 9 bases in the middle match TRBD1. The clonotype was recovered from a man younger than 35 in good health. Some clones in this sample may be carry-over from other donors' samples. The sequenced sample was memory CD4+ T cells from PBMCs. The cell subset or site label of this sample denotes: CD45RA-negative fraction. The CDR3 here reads CASSREDRGGEQYF. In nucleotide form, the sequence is TGTGCCAGTAGTCGTGAGGACAGGGGAGGCGAGCAGTACTTC.